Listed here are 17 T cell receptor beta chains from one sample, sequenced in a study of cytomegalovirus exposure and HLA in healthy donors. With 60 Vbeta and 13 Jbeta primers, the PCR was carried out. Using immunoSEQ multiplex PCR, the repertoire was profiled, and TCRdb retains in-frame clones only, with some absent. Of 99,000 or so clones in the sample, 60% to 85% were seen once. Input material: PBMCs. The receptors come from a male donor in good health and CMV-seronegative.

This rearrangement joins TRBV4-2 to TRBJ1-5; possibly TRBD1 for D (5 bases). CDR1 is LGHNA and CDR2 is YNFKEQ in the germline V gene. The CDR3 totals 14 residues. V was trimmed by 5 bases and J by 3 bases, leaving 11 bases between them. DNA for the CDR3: TGTGCCAGCAGCGGGCAGGGCGTCAATCAGCCCCAGCATTTT. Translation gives CASSGQGVNQPQHF.

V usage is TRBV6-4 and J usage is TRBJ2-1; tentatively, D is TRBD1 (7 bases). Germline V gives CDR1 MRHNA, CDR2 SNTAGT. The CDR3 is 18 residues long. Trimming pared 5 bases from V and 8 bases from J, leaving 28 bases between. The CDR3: CASSPKAPGGNFIDEQFF. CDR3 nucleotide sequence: TGTGCCAGCAGTCCCAAGGCCCCAGGGGGGAATTTTATAGATGAGCAGTTCTTC.

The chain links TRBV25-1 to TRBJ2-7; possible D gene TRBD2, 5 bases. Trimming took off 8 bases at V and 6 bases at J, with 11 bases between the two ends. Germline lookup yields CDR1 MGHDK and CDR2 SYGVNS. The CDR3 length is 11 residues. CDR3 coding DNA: TGTGCCAGCGGACTGCGGAGCGAGCAGTACTTC. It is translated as CASGLRSEQYF.

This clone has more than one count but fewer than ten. This chain's CDR3 is CASSAGSVNQPQHF. The CDR3 DNA reads TGTGCCAGCAGTGCAGGCAGTGTGAATCAGCCCCAGCATTTT. The chain recombines TRBV6-1 with TRBJ1-5; no clear D gene. The CDR3 covers 14 residues. The V gene's germline CDR1 is MNHNS and CDR2 SASEGT. Trimming shortened V by 4 bases and J by 4 bases, and 11 bases separated the two germline ends.

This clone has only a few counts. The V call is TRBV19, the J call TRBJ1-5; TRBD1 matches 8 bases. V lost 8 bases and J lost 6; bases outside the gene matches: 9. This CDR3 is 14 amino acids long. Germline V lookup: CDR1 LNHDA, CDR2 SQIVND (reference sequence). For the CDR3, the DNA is TGTGCCAGTGGAGGACAGGGCTGGAGTCAGCCCCAGCATTTT. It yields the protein CASGGQGWSQPQHF.

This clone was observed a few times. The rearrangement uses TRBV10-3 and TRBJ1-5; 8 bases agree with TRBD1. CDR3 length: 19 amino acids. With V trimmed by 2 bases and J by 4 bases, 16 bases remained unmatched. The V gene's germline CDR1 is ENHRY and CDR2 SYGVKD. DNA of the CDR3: TGTGCCATCAGTGAGGGGCTTTTGGGGGGGGACAGGACTAATCAGCCCCAGCATTTT. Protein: CAISEGLLGGDRTNQPQHF.

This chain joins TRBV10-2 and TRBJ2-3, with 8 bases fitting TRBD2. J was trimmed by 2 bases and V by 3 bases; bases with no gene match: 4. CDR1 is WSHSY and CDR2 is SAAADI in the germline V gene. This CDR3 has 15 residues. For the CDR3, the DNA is TGCGCCAGCAGTGAAACTAGCGGACCCACAGATACGCAGTATTTT. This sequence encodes CASSETSGPTDTQYF.

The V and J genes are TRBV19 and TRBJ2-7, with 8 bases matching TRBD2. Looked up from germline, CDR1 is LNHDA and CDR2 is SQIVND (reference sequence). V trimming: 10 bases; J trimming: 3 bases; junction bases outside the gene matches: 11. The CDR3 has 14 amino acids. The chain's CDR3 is CATSPGLGDYEQYF. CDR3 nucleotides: TGTGCCACTTCACCGGGACTAGGAGACTACGAGCAGTACTTC.

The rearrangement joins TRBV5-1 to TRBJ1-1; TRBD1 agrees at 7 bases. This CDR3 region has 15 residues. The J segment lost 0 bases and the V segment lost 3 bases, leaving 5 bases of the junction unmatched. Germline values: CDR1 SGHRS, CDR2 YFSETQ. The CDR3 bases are TGCGCCAGCAGCTCCGGGACAGTCCTGAACACTGAAGCTTTCTTT. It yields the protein CASSSGTVLNTEAFF.

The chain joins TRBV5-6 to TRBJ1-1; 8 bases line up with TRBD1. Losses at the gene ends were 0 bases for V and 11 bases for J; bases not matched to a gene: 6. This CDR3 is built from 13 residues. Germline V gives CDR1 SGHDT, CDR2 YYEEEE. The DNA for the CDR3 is TGTGCCAGCAGCTTGGCGGGACAGGCAGGGGCTTTCTTT. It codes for CASSLAGQAGAFF.

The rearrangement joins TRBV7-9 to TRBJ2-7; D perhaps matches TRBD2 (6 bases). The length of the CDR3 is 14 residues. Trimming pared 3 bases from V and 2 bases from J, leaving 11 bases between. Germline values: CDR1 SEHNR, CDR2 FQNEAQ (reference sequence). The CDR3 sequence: CASSFTSPPYEQYF. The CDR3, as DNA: TGTGCCAGCAGCTTTACTAGCCCACCCTACGAGCAGTACTTC.

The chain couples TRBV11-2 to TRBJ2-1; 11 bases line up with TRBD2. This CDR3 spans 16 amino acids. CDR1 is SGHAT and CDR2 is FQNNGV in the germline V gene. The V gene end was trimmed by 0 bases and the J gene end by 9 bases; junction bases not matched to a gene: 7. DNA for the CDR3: TGTGCCAGCAGCTTAGATCTGGTAGCGGGAGGGGTTGAGCAGTTCTTC. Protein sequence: CASSLDLVAGGVEQFF. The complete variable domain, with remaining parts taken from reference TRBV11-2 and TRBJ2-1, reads EAGVAQSPRYKIIEKRQSVAFWCNPISGHATLYWYQQILGQGPKLLIQFQNNGVVDDSQLPKDRFSAERLKGVDSTLKIQPAKLEDSAVYLCASSLDLVAGGVEQFFGPGTRLTVL.

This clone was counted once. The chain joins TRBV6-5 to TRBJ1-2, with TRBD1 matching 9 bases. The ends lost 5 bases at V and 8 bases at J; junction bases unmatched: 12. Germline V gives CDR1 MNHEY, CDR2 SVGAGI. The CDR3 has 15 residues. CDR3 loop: CASSQGQGFSGGYTF. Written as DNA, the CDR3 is TGTGCCAGCAGTCAGGGACAGGGATTTAGTGGCGGCTACACCTTC.

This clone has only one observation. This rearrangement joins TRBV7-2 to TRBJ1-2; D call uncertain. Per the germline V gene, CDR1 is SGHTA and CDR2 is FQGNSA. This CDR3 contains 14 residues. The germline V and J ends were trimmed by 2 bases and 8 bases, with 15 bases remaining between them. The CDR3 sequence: CASSLSAAPLGYTF. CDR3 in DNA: TGTGCCAGCAGCTTAAGTGCAGCGCCCCTGGGCTACACCTTC. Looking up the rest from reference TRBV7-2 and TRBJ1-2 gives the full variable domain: GAGVSQSPSNKVTEKGKDVELRCDPISGHTALYWYRQSLGQGLEFLIYFQGNSAPDKSGLPSDRFSAERTGGSVSTLTIQRTQQEDSAVYLCASSLSAAPLGYTFGSGTRLTVV.

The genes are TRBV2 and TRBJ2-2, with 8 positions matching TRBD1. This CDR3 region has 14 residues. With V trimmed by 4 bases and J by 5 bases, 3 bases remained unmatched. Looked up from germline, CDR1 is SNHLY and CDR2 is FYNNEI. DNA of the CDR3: TGTGCCAGCAGTGGGACAGGGAGAACCGGGGAGCTGTTTTTT. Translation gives CASSGTGRTGELFF.

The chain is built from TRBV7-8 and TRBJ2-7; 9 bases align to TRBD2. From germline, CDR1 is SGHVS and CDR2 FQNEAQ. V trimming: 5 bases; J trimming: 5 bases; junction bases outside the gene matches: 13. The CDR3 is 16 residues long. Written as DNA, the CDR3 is TGTGCCAGCAGCCCGCGGCGGGCCTTAGCGGGAGACGAGCAGTACTTC. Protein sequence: CASSPRRALAGDEQYF.

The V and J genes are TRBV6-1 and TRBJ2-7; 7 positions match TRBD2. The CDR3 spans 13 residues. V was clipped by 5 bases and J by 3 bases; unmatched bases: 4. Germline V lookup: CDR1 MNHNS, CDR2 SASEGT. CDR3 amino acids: CASSSREGYEQYF. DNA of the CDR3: TGTGCCAGCAGTTCTAGGGAGGGCTACGAGCAGTACTTC.